The 6 T cell receptor beta chains below were found in one sample sequenced in a study of cytomegalovirus exposure and HLA in healthy donors. Primers: 60 Vbeta forward and 13 Jbeta reverse. The repertoire was sequenced with immunoSEQ multiplex PCR; TCRdb's copy has only in-frame clones and lacks some. The sample records about 170,000 clones, 75% to 80% being singletons. The material sequenced was PBMCs. The receptors originated from a woman aged 45-60 years in good health and CMV-seropositive.

This chain links TRBV7-2 with TRBJ2-3; a possible D gene is TRBD2 (5 bases). The CDR3 contains 11 residues. Deletions cut 4 bases from V and 6 bases from J, with 5 bases between. The germline V gene has CDR1 SGHTA and CDR2 FQGNSA. CDR3 residues: CASSWRDTQYF. CDR3 coding DNA: TGTGCCAGCAGCTGGAGGGATACGCAGTATTTT.

The V call is TRBV28, the J call TRBJ2-7, with a possible D match to TRBD1 (5 bases). CDR1 and CDR2 from the germline V gene are MDHEN and SYDVKM. The CDR3 covers 15 residues. Trimming removed 1 base from V and 5 bases from J, with 15 bases in between. The CDR3 reads CASSLSQGERNEQYF. The CDR3 DNA follows: TGTGCCAGCAGTTTATCTCAAGGGGAAAGGAACGAGCAGTACTTC.

The chain has TRBV6-1 and TRBJ2-5; 8 nucleotides match TRBD2. Per germline, CDR1 MNHNS and CDR2 SASEGT. This CDR3 is built from 15 residues. With V trimmed by 5 bases and J by 2 bases, 7 bases remained unmatched. CDR3 amino acids: CASSPRGGGQETQYF. CDR3 DNA sequence: TGTGCCAGCAGTCCCCGGGGGGGAGGGCAAGAGACCCAGTACTTC.

The rearrangement links TRBV7-6 to TRBJ2-7, with a possible D match to TRBD2 (5 bases). The CDR3 totals 14 residues. The germline CDR1 and CDR2 sequences are SGHVS and FNYEAQ. V was cut by 5 bases and J by 6 bases, with 17 bases left in between. CDR3 sequence (DNA): TGTGCCAGCAGCAAGCTAGCAGGCCCTCTCGAGCAGTACTTC. Translation: CASSKLAGPLEQYF.

The V call is TRBV7-2, the J call TRBJ2-2; D unclear. Trimming left V 5 bases short and J 5 bases short, with 18 bases between. CDR1 is SGHTA, CDR2 FQGNSA, per germline. This CDR3 has 16 residues. CDR3 in DNA: TGTGCCAGCAGCCCAGCGATGCGGCGGAGTACCGGGGAGCTGTTTTTT. Its translation: CASSPAMRRSTGELFF.

The V call is TRBV21-1, the J call TRBJ1-2; the table's D call of TRBD1 was not tested on the DNA. TRBV21-1 is a pseudogene. The CDR3 runs to 15 residues. The CDR3 nucleotides read TGTGCCAGCAGCGACCGGGACACGCCTAACTATGGCTACACCTTC. Protein product: CASSDRDTPNYGYTF.